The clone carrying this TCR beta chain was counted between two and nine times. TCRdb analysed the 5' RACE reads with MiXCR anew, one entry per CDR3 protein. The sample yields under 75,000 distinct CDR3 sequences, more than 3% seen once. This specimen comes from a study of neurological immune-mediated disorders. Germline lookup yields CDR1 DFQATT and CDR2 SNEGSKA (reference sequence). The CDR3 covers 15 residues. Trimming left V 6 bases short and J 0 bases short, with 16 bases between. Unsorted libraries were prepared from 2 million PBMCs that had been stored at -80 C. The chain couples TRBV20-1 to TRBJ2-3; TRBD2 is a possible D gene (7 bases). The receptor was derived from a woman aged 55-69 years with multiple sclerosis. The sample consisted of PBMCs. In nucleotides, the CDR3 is TGCAGTGCCTCCTCCGGGGGGCCGAGCACAGATACGCAGTATTTT. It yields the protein CSASSGGPSTDTQYF.